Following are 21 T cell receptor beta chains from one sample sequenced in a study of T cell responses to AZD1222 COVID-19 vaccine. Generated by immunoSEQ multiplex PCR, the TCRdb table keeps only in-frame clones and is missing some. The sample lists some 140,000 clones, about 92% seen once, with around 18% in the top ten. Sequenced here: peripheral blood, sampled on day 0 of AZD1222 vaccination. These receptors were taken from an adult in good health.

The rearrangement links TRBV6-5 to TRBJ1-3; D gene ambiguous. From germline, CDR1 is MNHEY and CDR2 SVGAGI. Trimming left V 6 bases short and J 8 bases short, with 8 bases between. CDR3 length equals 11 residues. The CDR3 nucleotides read TGTGCCAGCAGCTCCCTGGACACCATATATTTT. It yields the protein CASSSLDTIYF.

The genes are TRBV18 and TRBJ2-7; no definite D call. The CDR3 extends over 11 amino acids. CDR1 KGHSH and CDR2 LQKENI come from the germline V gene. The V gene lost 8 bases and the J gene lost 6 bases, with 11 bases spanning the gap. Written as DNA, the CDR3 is TGTGCCAGCGCCACTCTGGGCGAGCAGTACTTC. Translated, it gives CASATLGEQYF.

The DNA for the CDR3 is TGTGCCAGCAGCTTTAGTGGGCCCGCGGGCGGGGGAGAAAAACTGTTTTTT. It translates to CASSFSGPAGGGEKLFF. J is TRBJ1-4 and V is TRBV7-2; perhaps TRBD1 as D (5 bases). From germline, CDR1 is SGHTA and CDR2 FQGNSA. This CDR3 comprises 17 residues. The V end lost 3 bases, the J end lost 8 bases, and 22 bases lay between the germline ends.

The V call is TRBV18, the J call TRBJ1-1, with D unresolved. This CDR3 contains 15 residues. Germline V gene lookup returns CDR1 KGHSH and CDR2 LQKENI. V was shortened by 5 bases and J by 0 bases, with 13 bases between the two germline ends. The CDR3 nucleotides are TGTGCCAGCTCAGTAAGGGAGAAAATGAACACTGAAGCTTTCTTT. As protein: CASSVREKMNTEAFF.

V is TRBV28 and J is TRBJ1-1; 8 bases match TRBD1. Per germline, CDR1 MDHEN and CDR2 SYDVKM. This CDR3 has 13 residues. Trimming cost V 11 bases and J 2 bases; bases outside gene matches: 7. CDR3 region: CASPGQVNTEAFF. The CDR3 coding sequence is TGTGCCTCCCCGGGACAGGTTAACACTGAAGCTTTCTTT.

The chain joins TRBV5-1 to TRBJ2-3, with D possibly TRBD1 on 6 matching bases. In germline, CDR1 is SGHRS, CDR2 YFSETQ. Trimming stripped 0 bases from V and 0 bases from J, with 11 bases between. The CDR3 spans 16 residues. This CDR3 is CASSLARGMSTDTQYF. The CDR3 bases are TGCGCCAGCAGCTTGGCGAGGGGGATGAGCACAGATACGCAGTATTTT.

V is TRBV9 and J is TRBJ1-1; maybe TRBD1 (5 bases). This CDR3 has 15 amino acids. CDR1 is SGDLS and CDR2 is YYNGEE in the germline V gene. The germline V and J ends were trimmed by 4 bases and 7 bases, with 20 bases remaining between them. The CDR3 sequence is CASSPLGGGVSEAFF. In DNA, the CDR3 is TGTGCCAGCAGCCCCCTCGGGGGAGGGGTAAGTGAAGCTTTCTTT. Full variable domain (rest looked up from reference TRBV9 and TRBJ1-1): DSGVTQTPKHLITATGQRVTLRCSPRSGDLSVYWYQQSLDQGLQFLIQYYNGEERAKGNILERFSAQQFPDLHSELNLSSLELGDSALYFCASSPLGGGVSEAFFGQGTRLTVV.

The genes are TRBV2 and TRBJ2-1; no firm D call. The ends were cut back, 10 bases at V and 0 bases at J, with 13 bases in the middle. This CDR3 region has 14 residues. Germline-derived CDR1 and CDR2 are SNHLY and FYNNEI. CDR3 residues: CAISASNSYNEQFF. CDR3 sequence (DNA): TGTGCCATTTCGGCGAGTAACTCCTACAATGAGCAGTTCTTC.

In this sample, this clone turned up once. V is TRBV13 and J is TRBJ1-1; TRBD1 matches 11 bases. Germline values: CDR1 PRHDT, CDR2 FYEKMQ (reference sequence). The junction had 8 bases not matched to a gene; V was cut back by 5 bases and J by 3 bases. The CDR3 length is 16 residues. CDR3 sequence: CASSPRTGGWHTEAFF. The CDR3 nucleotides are TGTGCCAGCAGCCCCAGGACAGGGGGCTGGCACACTGAAGCTTTCTTT. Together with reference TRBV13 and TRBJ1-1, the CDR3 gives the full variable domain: AAGVIQSPRHLIKEKRETATLKCYPIPRHDTVYWYQQGPGQDPQFLISFYEKMQSDKGSIPDRFSAQQFSDYHSELNMSSLELGDSALYFCASSPRTGGWHTEAFFGQGTRLTVV.

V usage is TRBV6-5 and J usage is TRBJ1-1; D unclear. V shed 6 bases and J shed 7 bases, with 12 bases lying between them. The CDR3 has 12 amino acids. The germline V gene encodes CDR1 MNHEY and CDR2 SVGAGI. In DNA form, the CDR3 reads TGTGCCAGCAGGGATGGATCTCTTGAAGCTTTCTTT. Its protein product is CASRDGSLEAFF.

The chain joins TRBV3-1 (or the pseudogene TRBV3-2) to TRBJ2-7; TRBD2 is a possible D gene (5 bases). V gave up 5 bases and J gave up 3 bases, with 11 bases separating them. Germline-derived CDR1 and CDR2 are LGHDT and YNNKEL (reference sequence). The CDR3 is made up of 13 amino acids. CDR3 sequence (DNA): TGTGCCAGCAGCTCTCTAGCTAGCTACGAGCAGTACTTC. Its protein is CASSSLASYEQYF.

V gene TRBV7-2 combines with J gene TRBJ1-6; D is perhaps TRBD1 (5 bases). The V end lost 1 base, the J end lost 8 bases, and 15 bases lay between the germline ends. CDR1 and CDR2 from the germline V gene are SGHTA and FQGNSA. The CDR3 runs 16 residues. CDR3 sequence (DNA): TGTGCCAGCAGCTTAGTATCTGGGGGACCCGATTCACCCCTCCACTTT. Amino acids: CASSLVSGGPDSPLHF.

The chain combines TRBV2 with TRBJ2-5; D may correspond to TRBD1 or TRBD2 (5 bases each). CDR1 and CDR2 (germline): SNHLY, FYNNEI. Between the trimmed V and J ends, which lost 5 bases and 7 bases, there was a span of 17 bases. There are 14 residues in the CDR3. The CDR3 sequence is CASSSRGTPGTQYF. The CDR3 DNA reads TGTGCCAGCAGTTCTCGAGGGACCCCAGGGACCCAGTACTTC.

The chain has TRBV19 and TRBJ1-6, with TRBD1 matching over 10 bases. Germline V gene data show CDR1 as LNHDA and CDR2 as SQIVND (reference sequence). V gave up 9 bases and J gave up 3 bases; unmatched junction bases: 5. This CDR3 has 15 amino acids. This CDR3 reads CASRDRGNYNSPLHF. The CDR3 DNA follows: TGTGCCAGCCGGGACAGGGGCAACTATAATTCACCCCTCCACTTT.

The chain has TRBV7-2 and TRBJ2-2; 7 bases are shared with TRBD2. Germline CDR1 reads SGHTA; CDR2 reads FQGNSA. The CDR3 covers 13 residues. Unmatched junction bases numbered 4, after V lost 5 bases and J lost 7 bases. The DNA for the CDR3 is TGTGCCAGCAGCCTGAGGACTAGCGGGGAGCTGTTTTTT. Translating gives CASSLRTSGELFF.

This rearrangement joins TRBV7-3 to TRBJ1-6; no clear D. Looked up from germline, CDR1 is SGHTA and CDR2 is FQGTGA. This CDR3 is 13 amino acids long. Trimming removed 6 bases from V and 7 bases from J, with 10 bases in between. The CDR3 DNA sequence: TGTGCCAGCAGATACACGATCAATTCACCCCTCCACTTT. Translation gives CASRYTINSPLHF.

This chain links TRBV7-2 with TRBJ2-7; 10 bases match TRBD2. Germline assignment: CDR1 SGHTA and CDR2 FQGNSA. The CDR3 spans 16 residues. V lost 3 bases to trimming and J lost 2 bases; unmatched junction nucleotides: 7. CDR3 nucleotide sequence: TGTGCCAGCAGCTTTCGGGTCGGGACTAGCGCCTACGAGCAGTACTTC. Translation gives CASSFRVGTSAYEQYF.

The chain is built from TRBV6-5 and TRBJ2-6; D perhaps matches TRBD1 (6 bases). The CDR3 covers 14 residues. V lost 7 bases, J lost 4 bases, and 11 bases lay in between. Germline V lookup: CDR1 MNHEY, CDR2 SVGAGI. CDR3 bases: TGTGCCAGCAACTACAGGGTCGGGGCCAACGTCCTGACTTTC. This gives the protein CASNYRVGANVLTF.

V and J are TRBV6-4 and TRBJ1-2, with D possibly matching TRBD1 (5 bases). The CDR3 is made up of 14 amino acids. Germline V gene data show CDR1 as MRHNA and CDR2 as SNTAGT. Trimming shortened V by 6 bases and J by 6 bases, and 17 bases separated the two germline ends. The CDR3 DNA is TGTGCCAGCAGGCCCAGCGGGCAGGGTCATGGCTACACCTTC. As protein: CASRPSGQGHGYTF.

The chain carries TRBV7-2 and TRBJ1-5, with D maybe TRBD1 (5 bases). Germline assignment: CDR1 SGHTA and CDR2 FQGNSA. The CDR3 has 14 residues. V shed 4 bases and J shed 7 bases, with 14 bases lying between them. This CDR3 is CASSSQGGGQPQHF. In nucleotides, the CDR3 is TGTGCCAGCAGCTCCCAGGGTGGTGGGCAGCCCCAGCATTTT.

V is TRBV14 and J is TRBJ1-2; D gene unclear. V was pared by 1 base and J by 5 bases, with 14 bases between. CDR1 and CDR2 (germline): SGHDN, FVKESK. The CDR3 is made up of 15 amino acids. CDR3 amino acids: CASSQGLVGNYGYTF. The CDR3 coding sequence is TGTGCCAGCAGCCAAGGGCTGGTTGGTAATTATGGCTACACCTTC.